These 24 T cell receptor beta chains share one sample of origin, sequenced in a study of early stage breast cancer tumors. Method: immunoSEQ multiplex PCR; TCRdb's copy keeps in-frame clones and lacks some. The profile shows under 20,000 clones, around 80% of them singletons. The sample taken for sequencing was blood. The receptor source for this set is a person aged 70 to 85 with breast cancer.

The rearrangement joins TRBV9 to TRBJ1-2; 11 bases are a match to TRBD1. CDR1 is SGDLS, CDR2 YYNGEE, per germline. The CDR3 has 15 amino acids. V shed 0 bases and J 4 bases; nucleotides not matched to a gene: 2. In DNA form, the CDR3 reads TGTGCCAGCAGCGTAGGTGGACAGGGGGCCTATGGCTACACCTTC. It codes for CASSVGGQGAYGYTF. Supplemented by reference TRBV9 and TRBJ1-2, the full variable domain reads DSGVTQTPKHLITATGQRVTLRCSPRSGDLSVYWYQQSLDQGLQFLIQYYNGEERAKGNILERFSAQQFPDLHSELNLSSLELGDSALYFCASSVGGQGAYGYTFGSGTRLTVV.

The CDR3 bases are TGTGCCAGCAGCTCCCGGACAGGATATGGCTACACCTTC. Amino acid sequence: CASSSRTGYGYTF. The chain combines TRBV13 with TRBJ1-2, with 7 bases fitting TRBD1. Germline V lookup: CDR1 PRHDT, CDR2 FYEKMQ (reference sequence). Germline trimming cut 4 bases from V and 5 bases from J; bases unmatched to any gene: 4. This CDR3 region has 13 residues.

The chain uses TRBV27 and TRBJ1-5; 8 bases are a match to TRBD1. V lost 4 bases, J lost 5 bases, and 10 bases stayed unmatched. The CDR3 spans 16 residues. In germline, CDR1 is MNHEY, CDR2 SMNVEV (reference sequence). CDR3 DNA sequence: TGTGCCAGCAGTTCCATCCGGACAGGGAGAGATCAGCCCCAGCATTTT. This codes for CASSSIRTGRDQPQHF.

This chain connects TRBV4-3 to TRBJ2-5; 8 nucleotides line up with TRBD1. V gave up 4 bases and J gave up 5 bases; unmatched junction bases: 9. Germline V gene lookup returns CDR1 LGHNA and CDR2 YSLEER. The CDR3 runs 15 residues. The CDR3 loop is CASSPSNGQGETQYF. The DNA for the CDR3 is TGCGCCAGCAGCCCAAGCAACGGACAGGGTGAGACCCAGTACTTC.

V usage is TRBV7-9 and J usage is TRBJ1-4; D is unresolved. The germline V and J ends were trimmed by 5 bases and 8 bases, with 15 bases remaining between them. Per germline, CDR1 SEHNR and CDR2 FQNEAQ (reference sequence). The CDR3 runs 14 residues. The CDR3 reads CASSRGDEREKLFF. The CDR3 nucleotides are TGTGCCAGCAGCCGCGGTGATGAGAGGGAAAAACTGTTTTTT. Variable domain in full (rest from reference TRBV7-9 and TRBJ1-4): DTGVSQNPRHKITKRGQNVTFRCDPISEHNRLYWYRQTLGQGPEFLTYFQNEAQLEKSRLLSDRFSAERPKGSFSTLEIQRTEQGDSAMYLCASSRGDEREKLFFGSGTQLSVL.

This clone was counted only a few times. This chain connects TRBV7-9 to TRBJ1-2, with 8 positions matching TRBD1. The V gene end was trimmed by 5 bases and the J gene end by 0 bases; junction bases not matched to a gene: 8. CDR1 is SEHNR and CDR2 is FQNEAQ in the germline V gene (reference sequence). The CDR3 contains 16 residues. Written as DNA, the CDR3 is TGTGCCAGCAGCACCGGACAGGGCCTGGCTAACTATGGCTACACCTTC. Protein sequence: CASSTGQGLANYGYTF.

The chain has TRBV2 and TRBJ1-3; D remains ambiguous. This CDR3 comprises 16 residues. The ends were cut back, 1 base at V and 0 bases at J, with 10 bases in the middle. Germline V CDR1 and CDR2: SNHLY, FYNNEI. The CDR3 loop is CASSEGLGSSGNTIYF. The CDR3 bases are TGTGCCAGCAGTGAAGGGTTGGGGAGCTCTGGAAACACCATATATTTT.

This chain joins TRBV5-1 and TRBJ1-2; 7 positions match TRBD1. There are 14 residues in the CDR3. Germline V gives CDR1 SGHRS, CDR2 YFSETQ. Trimming removed 0 bases from V and 4 bases from J; junction bases left unmatched: 3. Here the CDR3 DNA reads TGCGCCAGCAGCTTGGAGGGACAGATCTATGGCTACACCTTC. This sequence encodes CASSLEGQIYGYTF.

The chain recombines TRBV5-1 with TRBJ2-7; 9 bases agree with TRBD2. CDR1 and CDR2 (germline): SGHRS, YFSETQ. Trimming cost V 1 base and J 6 bases; bases outside gene matches: 8. The CDR3 has 15 amino acids. CDR3 in DNA: TGCGCCAGCAGCTTGTCGTCCGGAGCGGGGGGCGAGCAGTACTTC. It is translated as CASSLSSGAGGEQYF. The complete variable domain, with remaining parts taken from reference TRBV5-1 and TRBJ2-7, reads KAGVTQTPRYLIKTRGQQVTLSCSPISGHRSVSWYQQTPGQGLQFLFEYFSETQRNKGNFPGRFSGRQFSNSRSEMNVSTLELGDSALYLCASSLSSGAGGEQYFGPGTRLTVT.

This chain uses TRBV7-7 with TRBJ2-3; 8 bases line up with TRBD2. This CDR3 spans 16 amino acids. Trimming removed 2 bases from V and 4 bases from J; junction bases left unmatched: 8. CDR1 and CDR2 (germline): SSHAT, FNYEAQ (reference sequence). CDR3 region: CASSLMAGGMADTQYF. CDR3 nucleotides: TGTGCCAGCAGCTTAATGGCGGGGGGCATGGCAGATACGCAGTATTTT.

The chain is built from TRBV2 and TRBJ1-2, with a weak D call TRBD1 (5 bases). The CDR3 contains 13 residues. Looked up from germline, CDR1 is SNHLY and CDR2 is FYNNEI. V was shortened by 5 bases and J by 3 bases, with 10 bases between the two germline ends. The chain's CDR3 is CASSRQNDYGYTF. For the CDR3, the DNA is TGTGCCAGCAGTAGACAGAACGACTATGGCTACACCTTC.

The table lists this clone with a count of one. The rearrangement joins TRBV7-8 to TRBJ2-7, with a tentative D call TRBD2 (6 bases). V dropped 5 bases and J dropped 2 bases, with 16 bases sitting between them. This CDR3 is 15 amino acids long. Germline-derived CDR1 and CDR2 are SGHVS and FQNEAQ. The CDR3 loop is CASSPAAGTAYEQYF. CDR3 coding DNA: TGTGCCAGCAGCCCCGCCGCGGGGACCGCCTACGAGCAGTACTTC. Full variable domain (rest looked up from reference TRBV7-8 and TRBJ2-7): GAGVSQSPRYKVAKRGQDVALRCDPISGHVSLFWYQQALGQGPEFLTYFQNEAQLDKSGLPSDRFFAERPEGSVSTLKIQRTQQEDSAVYLCASSPAAGTAYEQYFGPGTRLTVT.

CDR3 amino acids: CASSFTGDPTDTQYF. CDR3 DNA sequence: TGCGCCAGCAGCTTTACTGGAGATCCCACAGATACGCAGTATTTT. The chain carries TRBV5-1 and TRBJ2-3, with D unclear. The V gene lost 2 bases and the J gene lost 2 bases, with 12 bases spanning the gap. Germline V gene data show CDR1 as SGHRS and CDR2 as YFSETQ. This CDR3 region has 15 residues. The full variable domain, in which reference TRBV5-1 and TRBJ2-3 provide the parts outside the CDR3, is KAGVTQTPRYLIKTRGQQVTLSCSPISGHRSVSWYQQTPGQGLQFLFEYFSETQRNKGNFPGRFSGRQFSNSRSEMNVSTLELGDSALYLCASSFTGDPTDTQYFGPGTRLTVL.

The V and J genes are TRBV18 and TRBJ2-2; maybe TRBD2 (6 bases). Germline V lookup: CDR1 KGHSH, CDR2 LQKENI. The CDR3 runs to 15 residues. Trimming cost V 6 bases and J 7 bases, with 18 bases left between them. CDR3 bases: TGTGCCAGCTCCCCGGGGGTCCAGTACTACGGGGAGCTGTTTTTT. Encoded protein: CASSPGVQYYGELFF.

This clone was detected once. V gene TRBV4-1 combines with J gene TRBJ2-1; 9 positions match TRBD2. Germline CDR1 reads MGHRA; CDR2 reads YSYEKL. The CDR3 has 17 residues. After removal of 4 bases from V and 2 bases from J, the junction contained 9 bases not matched to a gene. CDR3 residues: CASSLAISGGAYNEQFF. Here the CDR3 DNA reads TGCGCCAGCAGCCTGGCCATTAGCGGGGGCGCCTACAATGAGCAGTTCTTC.

The table lists this clone with a count of one. The chain uses TRBV7-8 and TRBJ2-1, with TRBD2 matching over 11 bases. Germline CDR1 is SGHVS and CDR2 is FQNEAQ. The CDR3 runs 18 residues. V shed 1 base, J shed 1 base, and the junction held 6 bases outside the gene matches. The CDR3 DNA follows: TGTGCCAGCAGCTTAGGATGGCCTAGCGGGGGGTCCTACAATGAGCAGTTCTTC. Its protein is CASSLGWPSGGSYNEQFF.

The chain recombines TRBV7-9 with TRBJ1-2; D not certain. The V end lost 5 bases, the J end lost 3 bases, and 13 bases lay between the germline ends. This CDR3 is built from 14 residues. Germline CDR1 SEHNR, CDR2 FQNEAQ (reference sequence). CDR3 nucleotides: TGTGCCAGCAGCCATGCTGGTGTAGACTATGGCTACACCTTC. Translation gives CASSHAGVDYGYTF.

The chain recombines TRBV2 with TRBJ2-1, with 10 bases that match TRBD1. Germline V gene lookup returns CDR1 SNHLY and CDR2 FYNNEI. Trimming cost V 7 bases and J 7 bases; bases outside gene matches: 10. The CDR3 totals 15 residues. The CDR3 DNA reads as TGTGCCAGCAACGACAGGGGGCGGAAAGTTAATGAGCAGTTCTTC. Protein: CASNDRGRKVNEQFF.

This clone was detected a few times. J is TRBJ1-4 and V is TRBV6-1; no firm D call. Trimming removed 2 bases at V and 10 bases at J, with 14 bases between. Per the germline V gene, CDR1 is MNHNS and CDR2 is SASEGT. The CDR3 loop spans 14 amino acids. CDR3 DNA: TGTGCCAGCAGTGAACTCGTCAGACAAGGAAAACTGTTTTTT. It specifies CASSELVRQGKLFF.

The CDR3 DNA sequence: TGTGCCAGCAGTGGTGGGAGTCTCCTTAATAGCAATCAGCCCCAGCATTTT. Protein sequence: CASSGGSLLNSNQPQHF. The chain has TRBV25-1 and TRBJ1-5, with D uncertain. The CDR3 is 17 residues long. CDR1 MGHDK and CDR2 SYGVNS come from the germline V gene. Trimming left V 4 bases short and J 0 bases short, with 16 bases between.

A single count supports this clone. The genes are TRBV5-1 and TRBJ2-3; 8 positions match TRBD1. The V segment lost 6 bases and the J segment 0 bases; nucleotides outside the gene matches: 15. CDR3 length: 18 amino acids. The germline V gene encodes CDR1 SGHRS and CDR2 YFSETQ. The CDR3 DNA reads as TGCGCCAGCACCACCGGGACAGGCTATTACTCTAGCACAGATACGCAGTATTTT. Translation gives CASTTGTGYYSSTDTQYF.

The rearrangement links TRBV7-7 to TRBJ2-2, with a tentative D call TRBD2 (5 bases). The CDR3 length is 14 residues. The V gene's germline CDR1 is SSHAT and CDR2 FNYEAQ (reference sequence). Trimming took off 6 bases at V and 7 bases at J, with 15 bases between the two ends. This CDR3 reads CASSPTSTGGELFF. The CDR3 region has the DNA TGTGCCAGCAGTCCTACTAGTACGGGCGGGGAGCTGTTTTTT.

This chain joins TRBV2 and TRBJ2-5; 10 bases line up with TRBD2. CDR3 length: 15 amino acids. Germline V gene data show CDR1 as SNHLY and CDR2 as FYNNEI. The junction had 6 bases not matched to a gene; V was cut back by 6 bases and J by 2 bases. The CDR3 DNA follows: TGTGCCAGCAGGTACCTAGCGGGGGCACAAGAGACCCAGTACTTC. This translates into CASRYLAGAQETQYF.

The V call is TRBV6-1, the J call TRBJ1-5; D may be TRBD1 (6 bases). Germline V CDR1 and CDR2: MNHNS, SASEGT. This CDR3 has 14 residues. V was clipped by 6 bases and J by 6 bases, with 15 bases between them. For the CDR3, the DNA is TGTGCCAGCAGGCCGGCCGGGGGGCCTCAGCCCCAGCATTTT. Protein sequence: CASRPAGGPQPQHF.